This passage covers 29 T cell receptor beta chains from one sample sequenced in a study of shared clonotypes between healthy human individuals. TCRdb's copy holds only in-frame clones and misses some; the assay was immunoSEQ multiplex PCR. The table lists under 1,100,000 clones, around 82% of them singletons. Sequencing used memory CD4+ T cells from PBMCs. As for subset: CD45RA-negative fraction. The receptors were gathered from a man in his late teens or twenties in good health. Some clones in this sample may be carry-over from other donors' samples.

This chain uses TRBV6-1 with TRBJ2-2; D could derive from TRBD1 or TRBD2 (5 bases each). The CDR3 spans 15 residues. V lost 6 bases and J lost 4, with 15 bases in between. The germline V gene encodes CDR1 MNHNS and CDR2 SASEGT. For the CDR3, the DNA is TGTGCCAGCAGCATCCGGGACGCCTCCACCGGGGAGCTGTTTTTT. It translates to CASSIRDASTGELFF.

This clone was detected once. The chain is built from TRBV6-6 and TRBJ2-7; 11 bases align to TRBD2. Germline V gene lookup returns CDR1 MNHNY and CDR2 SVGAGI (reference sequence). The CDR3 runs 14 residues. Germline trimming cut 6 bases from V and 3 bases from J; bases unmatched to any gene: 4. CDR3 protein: CASRRTSGFYEQYF. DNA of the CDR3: TGTGCCAGCAGACGGACTAGCGGGTTCTACGAGCAGTACTTC.

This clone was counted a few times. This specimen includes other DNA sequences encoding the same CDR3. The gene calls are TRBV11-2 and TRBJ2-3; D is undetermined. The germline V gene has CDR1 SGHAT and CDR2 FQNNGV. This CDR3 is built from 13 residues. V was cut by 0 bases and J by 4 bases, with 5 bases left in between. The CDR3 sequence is CASSLDPSDTQYF. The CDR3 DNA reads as TGTGCCAGCAGCTTAGATCCCTCAGATACGCAGTATTTT.

The CDR3 reads CASSQVGGRTDTQYF. CDR3 DNA sequence: TGCGCCAGCAGCCAAGTAGGGGGACGCACAGATACGCAGTATTTT. J is TRBJ2-3 and V is TRBV4-1; tentatively, D is TRBD1 (6 bases). The CDR3 consists of 15 residues. V lost 1 base, J lost 1 base, and 9 bases lay in between. Germline V gene lookup returns CDR1 MGHRA and CDR2 YSYEKL.

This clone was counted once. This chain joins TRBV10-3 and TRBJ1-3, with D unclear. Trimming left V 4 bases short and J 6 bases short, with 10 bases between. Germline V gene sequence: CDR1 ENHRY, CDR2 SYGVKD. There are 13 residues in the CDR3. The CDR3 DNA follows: TGTGCCATCAGTGGAGGTGGTATAAACACCATATATTTT. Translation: CAISGGGINTIYF.

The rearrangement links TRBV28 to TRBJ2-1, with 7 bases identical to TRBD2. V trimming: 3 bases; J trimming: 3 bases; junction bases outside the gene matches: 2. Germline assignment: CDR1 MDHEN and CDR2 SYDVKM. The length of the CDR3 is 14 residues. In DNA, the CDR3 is TGTGCCAGCAGTTTGGGGGGGGTCTACAATGAGCAGTTCTTC. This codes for CASSLGGVYNEQFF.

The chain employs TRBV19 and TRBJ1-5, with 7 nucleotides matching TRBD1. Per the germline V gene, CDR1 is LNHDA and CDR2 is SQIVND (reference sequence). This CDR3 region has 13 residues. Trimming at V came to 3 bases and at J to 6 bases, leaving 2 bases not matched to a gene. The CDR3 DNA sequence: TGTGCCAGTAGTATGGGACAGCCTCAGCCCCAGCATTTT. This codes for CASSMGQPQPQHF.

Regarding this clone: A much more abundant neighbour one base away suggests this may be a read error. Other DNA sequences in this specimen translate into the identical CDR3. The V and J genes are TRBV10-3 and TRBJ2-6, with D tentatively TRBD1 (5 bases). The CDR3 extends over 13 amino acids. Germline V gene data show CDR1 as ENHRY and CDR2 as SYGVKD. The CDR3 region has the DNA TGTGCCATCAGTGACTTTGGGGCCAATGTCCTGACTTTC. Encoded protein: CAISDFGANVLTF.

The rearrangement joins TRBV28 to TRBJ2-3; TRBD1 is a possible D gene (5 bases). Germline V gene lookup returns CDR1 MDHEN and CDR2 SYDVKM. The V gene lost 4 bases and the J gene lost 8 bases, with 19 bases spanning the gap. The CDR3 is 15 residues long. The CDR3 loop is CASSSPPQGLGTQYF. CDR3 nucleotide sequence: TGTGCCAGCAGTTCACCCCCCCAGGGTCTGGGTACGCAGTATTTT.

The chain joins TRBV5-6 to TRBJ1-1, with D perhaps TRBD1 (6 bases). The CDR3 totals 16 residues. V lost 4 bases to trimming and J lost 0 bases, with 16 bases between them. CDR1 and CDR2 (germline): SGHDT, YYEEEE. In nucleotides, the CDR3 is TGTGCCAGCAGCCGGGGGCGGGGGACCATGAACACTGAAGCTTTCTTT. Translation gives CASSRGRGTMNTEAFF. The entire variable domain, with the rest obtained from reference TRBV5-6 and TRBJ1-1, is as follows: DAGVTQSPTHLIKTRGQQVTLRCSPKSGHDTVSWYQQALGQGPQFIFQYYEEEERQRGNFPDRFSGHQFPNYSSELNVNALLLGDSALYLCASSRGRGTMNTEAFFGQGTRLTVV.

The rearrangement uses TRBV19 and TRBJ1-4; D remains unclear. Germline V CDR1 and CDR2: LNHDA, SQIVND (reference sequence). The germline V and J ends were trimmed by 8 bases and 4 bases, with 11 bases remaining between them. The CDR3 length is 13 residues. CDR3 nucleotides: TGTGCCAGTGGTAGGGATGATAATGAAAAACTGTTTTTT. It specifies CASGRDDNEKLFF.

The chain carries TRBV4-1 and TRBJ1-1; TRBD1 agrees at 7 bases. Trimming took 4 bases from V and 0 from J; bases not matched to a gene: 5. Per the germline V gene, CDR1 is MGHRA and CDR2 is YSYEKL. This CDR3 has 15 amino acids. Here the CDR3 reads CASSRTGPLNTEAFF. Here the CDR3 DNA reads TGCGCCAGCAGCCGGACAGGACCACTGAACACTGAAGCTTTCTTT.

CDR3 bases: TGTGCCAGCAGCCCCGATAGCGGGTGGGCCAGATTCTCCTACAATGAGCAGTTCTTC. Protein sequence: CASSPDSGWARFSYNEQFF. This chain joins TRBV11-1 and TRBJ2-1, with TRBD2 matching 7 bases. Unmatched junction bases numbered 16, after V lost 5 bases and J lost 0 bases. The CDR3 consists of 19 residues. Germline V lookup: CDR1 SGHAT, CDR2 FQDESV (reference sequence).

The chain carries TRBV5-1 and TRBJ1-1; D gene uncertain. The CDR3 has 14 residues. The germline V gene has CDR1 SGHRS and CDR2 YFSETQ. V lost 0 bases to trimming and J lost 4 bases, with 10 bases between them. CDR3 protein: CASSLEARATEAFF. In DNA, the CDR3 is TGCGCCAGCAGCTTGGAGGCGAGGGCCACTGAAGCTTTCTTT. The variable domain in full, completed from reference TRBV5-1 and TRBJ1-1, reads KAGVTQTPRYLIKTRGQQVTLSCSPISGHRSVSWYQQTPGQGLQFLFEYFSETQRNKGNFPGRFSGRQFSNSRSEMNVSTLELGDSALYLCASSLEARATEAFFGQGTRLTVV.

CDR3 DNA sequence: TGTGCCAGCAGGTCTAGCGGGAGGACAGATACGCAGTATTTT. This sequence encodes CASRSSGRTDTQYF. The chain combines TRBV6-5 with TRBJ2-3, with 11 bases identical to TRBD2. With 6 bases clipped from V and 3 bases from J, the junction kept 2 bases outside the gene matches. This CDR3 spans 14 amino acids. Germline-derived CDR1 and CDR2 are MNHEY and SVGAGI.

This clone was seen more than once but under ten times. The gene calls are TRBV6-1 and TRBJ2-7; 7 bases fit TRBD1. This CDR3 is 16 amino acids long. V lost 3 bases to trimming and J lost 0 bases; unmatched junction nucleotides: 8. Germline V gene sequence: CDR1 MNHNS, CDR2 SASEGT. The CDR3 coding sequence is TGTGCCAGCAGTGACCCGGGACAGATATACTCCTACGAGCAGTACTTC. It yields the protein CASSDPGQIYSYEQYF.

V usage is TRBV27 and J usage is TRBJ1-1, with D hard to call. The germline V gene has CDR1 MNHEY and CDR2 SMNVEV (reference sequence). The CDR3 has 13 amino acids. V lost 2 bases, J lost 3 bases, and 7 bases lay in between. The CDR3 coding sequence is TGTGCCAGCAGTTTAAACGCTCACACTGAAGCTTTCTTT. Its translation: CASSLNAHTEAFF.

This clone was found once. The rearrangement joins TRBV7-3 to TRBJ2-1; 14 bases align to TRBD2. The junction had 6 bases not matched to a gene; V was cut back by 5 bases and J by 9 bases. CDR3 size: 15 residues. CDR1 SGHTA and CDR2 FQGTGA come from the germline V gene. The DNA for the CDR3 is TGTGCCAGCAGCCCGGGACTAGCGGGAGTTACTGAGCAGTTCTTC. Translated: CASSPGLAGVTEQFF. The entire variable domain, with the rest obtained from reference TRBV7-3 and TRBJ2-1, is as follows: GAGVSQTPSNKVTEKGKYVELRCDPISGHTALYWYRQSLGQGPEFLIYFQGTGAADDSGLPNDRFFAVRPEGSVSTLKIQRTERGDSAVYLCASSPGLAGVTEQFFGPGTRLTVL.

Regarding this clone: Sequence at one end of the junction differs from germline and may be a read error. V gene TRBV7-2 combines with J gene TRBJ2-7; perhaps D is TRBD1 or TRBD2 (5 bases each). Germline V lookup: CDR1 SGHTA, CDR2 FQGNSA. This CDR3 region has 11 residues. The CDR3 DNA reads TGTGCCAGCAGCTTAGGGGACCAAAAAAGATTC. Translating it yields CASSLGDQKRF.

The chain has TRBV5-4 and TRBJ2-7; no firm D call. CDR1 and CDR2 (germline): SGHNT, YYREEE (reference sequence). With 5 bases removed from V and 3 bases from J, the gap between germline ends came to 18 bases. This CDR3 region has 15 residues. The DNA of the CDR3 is TGTGCCAGCAGGACTCTCTCGGGCGGCAGCTACGAGCAGTACTTC. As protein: CASRTLSGGSYEQYF.

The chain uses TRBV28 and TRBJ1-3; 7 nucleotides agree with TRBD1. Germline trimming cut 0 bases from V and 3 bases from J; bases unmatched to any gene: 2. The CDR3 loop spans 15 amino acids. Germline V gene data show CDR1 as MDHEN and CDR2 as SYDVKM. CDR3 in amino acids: CASSLWDRLGNTIYF. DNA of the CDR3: TGTGCCAGCAGTTTATGGGACAGGCTTGGAAACACCATATATTTT.

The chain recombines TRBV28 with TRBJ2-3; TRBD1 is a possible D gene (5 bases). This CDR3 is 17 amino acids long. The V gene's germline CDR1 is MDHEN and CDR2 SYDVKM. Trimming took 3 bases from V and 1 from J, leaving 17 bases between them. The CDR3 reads CASSLGRLARGTDTQYF. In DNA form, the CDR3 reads TGTGCCAGCAGTTTGGGGCGTTTGGCCCGGGGCACAGATACGCAGTATTTT. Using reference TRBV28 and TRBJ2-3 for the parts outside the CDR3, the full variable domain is DVKVTQSSRYLVKRTGEKVFLECVQDMDHENMFWYRQDPGLGLRLIYFSYDVKMKEKGDIPEGYSVSREKKERFSLILESASTNQTSMYLCASSLGRLARGTDTQYFGPGTRLTVL.

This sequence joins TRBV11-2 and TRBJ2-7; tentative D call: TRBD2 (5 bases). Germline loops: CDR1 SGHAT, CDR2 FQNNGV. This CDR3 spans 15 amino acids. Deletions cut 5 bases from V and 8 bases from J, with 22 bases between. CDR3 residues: CASSASREPLRQQYF. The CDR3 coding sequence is TGTGCCAGCAGCGCTTCCCGGGAACCTCTACGACAGCAGTACTTC. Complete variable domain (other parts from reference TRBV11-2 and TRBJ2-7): EAGVAQSPRYKIIEKRQSVAFWCNPISGHATLYWYQQILGQGPKLLIQFQNNGVVDDSQLPKDRFSAERLKGVDSTLKIQPAKLEDSAVYLCASSASREPLRQQYFGPGTRLTVT.

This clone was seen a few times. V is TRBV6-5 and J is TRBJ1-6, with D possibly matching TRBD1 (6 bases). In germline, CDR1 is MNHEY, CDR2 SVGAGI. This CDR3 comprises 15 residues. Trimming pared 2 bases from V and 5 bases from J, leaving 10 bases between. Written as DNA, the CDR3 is TGTGCCAGCAGTTACGGGACACCCGATAATTCACCCCTCCACTTT. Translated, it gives CASSYGTPDNSPLHF.

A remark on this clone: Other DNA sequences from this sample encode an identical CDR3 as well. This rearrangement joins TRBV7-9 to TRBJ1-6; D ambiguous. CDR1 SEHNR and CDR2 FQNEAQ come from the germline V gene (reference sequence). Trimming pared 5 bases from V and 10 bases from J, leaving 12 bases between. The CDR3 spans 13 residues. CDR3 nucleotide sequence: TGTGCCAGCAGCCCCTCTGGGGAGTCACCCCTCCACTTT. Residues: CASSPSGESPLHF. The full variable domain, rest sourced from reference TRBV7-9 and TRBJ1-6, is DTGVSQNPRHKITKRGQNVTFRCDPISEHNRLYWYRQTLGQGPEFLTYFQNEAQLEKSRLLSDRFSAERPKGSFSTLEIQRTEQGDSAMYLCASSPSGESPLHFGNGTRLTVT.

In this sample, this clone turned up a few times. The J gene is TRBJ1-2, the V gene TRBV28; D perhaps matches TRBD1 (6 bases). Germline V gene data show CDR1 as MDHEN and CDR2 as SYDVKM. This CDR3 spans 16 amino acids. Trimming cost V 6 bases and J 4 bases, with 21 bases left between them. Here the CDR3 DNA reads TGTGCCAGCAGCCAAACAGGGACCCATGAGATCTATGGCTACACCTTC. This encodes CASSQTGTHEIYGYTF.

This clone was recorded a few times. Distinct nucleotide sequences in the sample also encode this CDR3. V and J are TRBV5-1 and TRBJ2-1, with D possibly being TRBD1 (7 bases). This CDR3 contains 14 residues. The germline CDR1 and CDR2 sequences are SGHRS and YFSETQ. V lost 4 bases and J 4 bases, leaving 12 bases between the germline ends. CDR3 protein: CASSPGDSYNEQFF. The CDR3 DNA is TGCGCCAGCAGCCCGGGGGACAGTTACAATGAGCAGTTCTTC.

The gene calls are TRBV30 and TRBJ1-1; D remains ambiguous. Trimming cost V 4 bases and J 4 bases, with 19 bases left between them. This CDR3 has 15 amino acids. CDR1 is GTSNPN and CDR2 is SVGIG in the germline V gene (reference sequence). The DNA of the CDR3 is TGTGCCTGGACTCCGGGCCCCGGCCCCTTCACTGAAGCTTTCTTT. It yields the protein CAWTPGPGPFTEAFF.

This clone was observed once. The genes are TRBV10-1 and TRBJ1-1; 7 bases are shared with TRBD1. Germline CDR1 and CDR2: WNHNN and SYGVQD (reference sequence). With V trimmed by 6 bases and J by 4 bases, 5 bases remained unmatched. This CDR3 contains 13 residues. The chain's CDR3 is CASSTGVATEAFF. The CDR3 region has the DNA TGCGCCAGCAGCACAGGGGTGGCCACTGAAGCTTTCTTT.